This entry lists 27 T cell receptor beta chains sequenced from one sample in a study of cytomegalovirus exposure and HLA in healthy donors (dated by TCRdb to 2016 to 2017). The receptor library was made with the immunoSEQ multiplex PCR assay. For the multiplex PCR, a mixture combining 60 forward primers for TCR Vbeta segments and 13 reverse primers for TCR Jbeta segments was used. Not all clones reach the TCRdb copy of this immuneACCESS table, which keeps in-frame sequences only. Checked studies attribute under half of the gap to unresolved V genes and leave the rest unexplained. This sample has 120,000 to 150,000 clones in its table, and roughly 80% of those were observed once. In total, the top ten clones hold 2.5% to 3.5% of the sample. Sequencing was performed on PBMCs. The receptors were gathered from a middle-aged man in good health and CMV-seropositive.

The chain couples TRBV4-3 to TRBJ2-3, with a tentative D call TRBD1 (5 bases). Trimming removed 1 base at V and 1 base at J, with 12 bases between. Looked up from germline, CDR1 is LGHNA and CDR2 is YSLEER. The CDR3 loop spans 16 amino acids. As DNA, the CDR3 is TGCGCCAGCAGCCAAGTTGGCAGGGTGGGCACAGATACGCAGTATTTT. The encoded protein is CASSQVGRVGTDTQYF.

The CDR3 sequence is CASSDSPTNTGELFF. CDR3 nucleotides: TGTGCCAGCAGTGACTCGCCTACCAACACCGGGGAGCTGTTTTTT. This sequence joins TRBV6-4 and TRBJ2-2; no firm D call. This CDR3 is built from 15 residues. CDR1 is MRHNA and CDR2 is SNTAGT in the germline V gene. Between the trimmed V and J ends, which lost 0 bases and 2 bases, there was a span of 7 bases.

As DNA, the CDR3 is TGCAGCCTAACCCTTGGGACAGCTAACACTGAAGCTTTCTTT. Amino acids: CSLTLGTANTEAFF. This chain links TRBV29-1 with TRBJ1-1, with 7 bases that match TRBD1. The V and J ends lost 8 bases and 2 bases, in that order; junction bases with no gene match: 11. The CDR3 runs to 14 residues. Germline V gives CDR1 SQVTM, CDR2 ANQGSEA.

This clone occurred once. The V call is TRBV11-2, the J call TRBJ2-5, with 11 bases fitting TRBD2. V shed 3 bases, J shed 5 bases, and the junction held 8 bases outside the gene matches. The CDR3 spans 16 residues. Germline CDR1 reads SGHAT; CDR2 reads FQNNGV. The DNA for the CDR3 is TGTGCCAGCAGCTTTCGGCTAGCGGGAGGCCGGGAGACCCAGTACTTC. Its protein product is CASSFRLAGGRETQYF.

The chain links TRBV6-5 to TRBJ1-2; 9 nucleotides match TRBD1. This CDR3 is 14 amino acids long. Unmatched junction bases numbered 5, after V lost 1 base and J lost 8 bases. The germline V gene encodes CDR1 MNHEY and CDR2 SVGAGI. The CDR3 DNA follows: TGTGCCAGCAGTTACTGGACAGGGGCTGGAGGCTACACCTTC. Translated: CASSYWTGAGGYTF.

This clone appeared a few times. The V gene is TRBV9, the J gene TRBJ2-7, with TRBD2 as a possible D gene (5 bases). The germline gives CDR1 SGDLS, CDR2 YYNGEE. CDR3 size: 16 residues. The ends were cut back, 4 bases at V and 5 bases at J, with 22 bases in the middle. The CDR3: CASSPWVAGGVDEQYF. CDR3 sequence (DNA): TGTGCCAGCAGCCCCTGGGTGGCGGGCGGTGTCGACGAGCAGTACTTC. Looking up the rest from reference TRBV9 and TRBJ2-7 gives the full variable domain: DSGVTQTPKHLITATGQRVTLRCSPRSGDLSVYWYQQSLDQGLQFLIQYYNGEERAKGNILERFSAQQFPDLHSELNLSSLELGDSALYFCASSPWVAGGVDEQYFGPGTRLTVT.

The J gene is TRBJ1-4, the V gene TRBV11-2, with D tentatively TRBD1 (5 bases). In germline, CDR1 is SGHAT, CDR2 FQNNGV. The CDR3 is 15 residues long. Trimming took 3 bases from V and 8 from J, leaving 16 bases between them. DNA of the CDR3: TGTGCCAGCAGCTTTAATTCCGGGGGAAAAGAAAAACTGTTTTTT. Amino acids: CASSFNSGGKEKLFF.

This chain joins TRBV2 and TRBJ2-4, with TRBD1 as a possible D gene (5 bases). CDR1 is SNHLY and CDR2 is FYNNEI in the germline V gene. The V end was cut by 8 bases, the J end by 0 bases, with 14 bases between. CDR3 length equals 15 residues. The CDR3 nucleotides read TGTGCCAGCTGCCCAAGGGGCTTAGCCAAAAACATTCAGTACTTC. Protein sequence: CASCPRGLAKNIQYF.

V and J are TRBV2 and TRBJ2-7, with 7 positions matching TRBD1. The junction had 4 bases not matched to a gene; V was cut back by 3 bases and J by 2 bases. Germline loops: CDR1 SNHLY, CDR2 FYNNEI. CDR3 length: 14 amino acids. The CDR3 reads CASSEGRGTYEQYF. CDR3 DNA sequence: TGTGCCAGCAGTGAGGGCAGGGGGACCTACGAGCAGTACTTC.

The V and J genes are TRBV7-2 and TRBJ1-2, with D possibly TRBD1 on 5 matching bases. Germline assignment: CDR1 SGHTA and CDR2 FQGNSA. V dropped 5 bases and J dropped 7 bases, with 20 bases sitting between them. The CDR3 has 15 residues. The CDR3 spells CASSLGESLVGGYTF. CDR3 nucleotide sequence: TGTGCCAGCAGCCTAGGGGAGAGCCTAGTGGGTGGCTACACCTTC. The entire variable domain, with the rest obtained from reference TRBV7-2 and TRBJ1-2, is as follows: GAGVSQSPSNKVTEKGKDVELRCDPISGHTALYWYRQSLGQGLEFLIYFQGNSAPDKSGLPSDRFSAERTGGSVSTLTIQRTQQEDSAVYLCASSLGESLVGGYTFGSGTRLTVV.

J is TRBJ2-7 and V is TRBV19, with D unresolved. This CDR3 has 14 residues. The germline gives CDR1 LNHDA, CDR2 SQIVND (reference sequence). Trimming stripped 4 bases from V and 3 bases from J, with 13 bases between. The CDR3 loop reads CASSTQLGDYEQYF. The CDR3 DNA is TGTGCCAGTAGTACTCAGCTCGGAGACTACGAGCAGTACTTC.

V and J are TRBV5-6 and TRBJ2-7; 11 bases map to TRBD1. Germline trimming cut 4 bases from V and 4 bases from J; bases unmatched to any gene: 4. This CDR3 is 14 amino acids long. From germline, CDR1 is SGHDT and CDR2 YYEEEE. CDR3 residues: CASSLGQGAYEQYF. DNA for the CDR3: TGTGCCAGCAGCCTCGGACAGGGGGCTTACGAGCAGTACTTC.

The J gene is TRBJ2-4, the V gene TRBV14; TRBD2 matches at 8 bases. This CDR3 has 17 amino acids. V shed 1 base and J 3 bases; nucleotides not matched to a gene: 8. Germline V lookup: CDR1 SGHDN, CDR2 FVKESK. The CDR3 region is CASSQAGGPTVKNIQYF. The CDR3 DNA reads TGTGCCAGCAGCCAAGCGGGAGGGCCTACGGTCAAAAACATTCAGTACTTC. The full variable domain, its missing parts supplied by reference TRBV14 and TRBJ2-4, is EAGVTQFPSHSVIEKGQTVTLRCDPISGHDNLYWYRRVMGKEIKFLLHFVKESKQDESGMPNNRFLAERTGGTYSTLKVQPAELEDSGVYFCASSQAGGPTVKNIQYFGAGTRLSVL.

V and J are TRBV9 and TRBJ2-7, with TRBD2 matching 9 bases. V shed 4 bases, J shed 3 bases, and the junction held 5 bases outside the gene matches. Germline V CDR1 and CDR2: SGDLS, YYNGEE. CDR3 length equals 14 residues. The DNA for the CDR3 is TGTGCCAGCAGCTTGGGACTAGCTAGCTACGAGCAGTACTTC. The encoded protein is CASSLGLASYEQYF.

The V gene is TRBV15, the J gene TRBJ1-5; D may be TRBD1 (5 bases). This CDR3 spans 13 amino acids. The germline gives CDR1 LNHNV, CDR2 YYDKDF (reference sequence). With 6 bases removed from V and 2 bases from J, the gap between germline ends came to 8 bases. This chain's CDR3 is CATSEQGNQPQHF. The CDR3 DNA follows: TGTGCCACCAGTGAACAGGGCAATCAGCCCCAGCATTTT.

The chain has TRBV5-1 and TRBJ2-1, with 8 bases fitting TRBD1. Trimming cost V 9 bases and J 6 bases; bases outside gene matches: 14. The CDR3 has 15 amino acids. The germline V gene has CDR1 SGHRS and CDR2 YFSETQ. CDR3 loop: CATYPGQGAFNEQFF. In nucleotides, the CDR3 is TGCGCCACCTACCCGGGGCAGGGGGCTTTCAATGAGCAGTTCTTC. Full variable domain (missing parts from reference TRBV5-1 and TRBJ2-1): KAGVTQTPRYLIKTRGQQVTLSCSPISGHRSVSWYQQTPGQGLQFLFEYFSETQRNKGNFPGRFSGRQFSNSRSEMNVSTLELGDSALYLCATYPGQGAFNEQFFGPGTRLTVL.

This rearrangement joins TRBV27 to TRBJ2-3; TRBD2 agrees at 15 bases. J gave up 4 bases and V 4 bases, and 12 bases lay outside the gene matches. Germline CDR1 reads MNHEY; CDR2 reads SMNVEV (reference sequence). The CDR3 loop spans 19 amino acids. CDR3 nucleotide sequence: TGTGCCAGCAGTTCTCCGGGACTAGCGGGAGGTAGACAGGCAGATACGCAGTATTTT. It specifies CASSSPGLAGGRQADTQYF.

As to this clone: Other nucleotide sequences in the sample specify the same CDR3. The chain combines TRBV9 with TRBJ2-3, with 8 bases fitting TRBD2. The CDR3 totals 15 residues. J lost 0 bases, V lost 3 bases, and 3 bases had no gene match. The germline V gene encodes CDR1 SGDLS and CDR2 YYNGEE. The CDR3 nucleotides are TGTGCCAGCAGCGCCACTAGCGGTAGCACAGATACGCAGTATTTT. Amino acids: CASSATSGSTDTQYF.

The chain couples TRBV28 to TRBJ2-2, with D possibly TRBD2 on 7 matching bases. CDR3 length: 16 amino acids. Germline CDR1 is MDHEN and CDR2 is SYDVKM. The V and J ends lost 6 bases and 3 bases respectively, with 17 bases between them. For the CDR3, the DNA is TGTGCCAGCAGCAGAGGGGGGGGGTGGGACACCGGGGAGCTGTTTTTT. Translating it yields CASSRGGGWDTGELFF.

The J gene is TRBJ2-3, the V gene TRBV27, with TRBD2 matching over 8 bases. Germline loops: CDR1 MNHEY, CDR2 SMNVEV (reference sequence). The CDR3 totals 16 residues. J was trimmed by 4 bases and V by 6 bases; bases with no gene match: 12. The DNA of the CDR3 is TGTGCCAGCAGCAGTTACGGGAGGGCCTCCCCAGATACGCAGTATTTT. This sequence encodes CASSSYGRASPDTQYF.

The rearrangement uses TRBV13 and TRBJ2-1; 11 positions agree with TRBD2. The CDR3 is made up of 17 amino acids. The germline V gene encodes CDR1 PRHDT and CDR2 FYEKMQ (reference sequence). Trimming at V came to 8 bases and at J to 3 bases, leaving 12 bases not matched to a gene. The CDR3 region is CASGRQGLAGIYNEQFF. CDR3 in DNA: TGTGCCAGCGGACGACAAGGACTAGCGGGTATCTACAATGAGCAGTTCTTC.

This clone was counted a single time. J is TRBJ1-2 and V is TRBV20-1, with D unclear. Trimming took 3 bases from V and 5 from J, leaving 7 bases between them. This CDR3 has 11 amino acids. Germline V gene sequence: CDR1 DFQATT, CDR2 SNEGSKA (reference sequence). The CDR3 DNA follows: TGCAGTGCTAGGGACTTTTATGGCTACACCTTC. Protein product: CSARDFYGYTF.

This clone was counted once. The chain links TRBV7-2 to TRBJ1-6, with TRBD1 matching 7 bases. Germline lookup yields CDR1 SGHTA and CDR2 FQGNSA. There are 16 residues in the CDR3. V trimming: 5 bases; J trimming: 9 bases; junction bases outside the gene matches: 13. CDR3 sequence (DNA): TGTGCCAGCAGCCCGCAGACAGGGCTGAGGGGTTCACCCCTCCACTTT. This sequence encodes CASSPQTGLRGSPLHF.

The chain is built from TRBV7-2 and TRBJ2-7; D might be TRBD2 (6 bases). Germline V gene lookup returns CDR1 SGHTA and CDR2 FQGNSA. V lost 4 bases and J 2 bases, leaving 12 bases between the germline ends. This CDR3 comprises 14 residues. The CDR3 is CASSSRAGAYEQYF. CDR3 nucleotide sequence: TGTGCCAGCAGCTCCCGAGCGGGCGCCTACGAGCAGTACTTC.

The rearrangement joins TRBV30 to TRBJ1-5; D perhaps matches TRBD1 (6 bases). The germline CDR1 and CDR2 sequences are GTSNPN and SVGIG (reference sequence). The CDR3 loop spans 13 amino acids. Trimming pared 5 bases from V and 7 bases from J, leaving 15 bases between. This CDR3 reads CAWGYRESQPQHF. The CDR3 DNA is TGTGCCTGGGGTTACAGGGAGAGCCAGCCCCAGCATTTT.

This rearrangement joins TRBV6-5 to TRBJ2-2; D gene ambiguous. With 7 bases removed from V and 4 bases from J, the gap between germline ends came to 13 bases. This CDR3 has 14 residues. Germline CDR1 is MNHEY and CDR2 is SVGAGI. CDR3 sequence: CASTPYPGTGELFF. The CDR3 region has the DNA TGTGCCAGCACCCCCTATCCGGGCACCGGGGAGCTGTTTTTT.

This clone occurred a few times. The J gene is TRBJ2-1, the V gene TRBV5-1; 8 bases match TRBD2. This CDR3 has 15 amino acids. The J segment lost 8 bases and the V segment lost 2 bases, leaving 9 bases of the junction unmatched. From germline, CDR1 is SGHRS and CDR2 YFSETQ. CDR3 sequence reads: CASSLTREGFDEQFF. CDR3 sequence (DNA): TGCGCCAGCAGCTTAACCCGGGAGGGATTCGATGAGCAGTTCTTC.